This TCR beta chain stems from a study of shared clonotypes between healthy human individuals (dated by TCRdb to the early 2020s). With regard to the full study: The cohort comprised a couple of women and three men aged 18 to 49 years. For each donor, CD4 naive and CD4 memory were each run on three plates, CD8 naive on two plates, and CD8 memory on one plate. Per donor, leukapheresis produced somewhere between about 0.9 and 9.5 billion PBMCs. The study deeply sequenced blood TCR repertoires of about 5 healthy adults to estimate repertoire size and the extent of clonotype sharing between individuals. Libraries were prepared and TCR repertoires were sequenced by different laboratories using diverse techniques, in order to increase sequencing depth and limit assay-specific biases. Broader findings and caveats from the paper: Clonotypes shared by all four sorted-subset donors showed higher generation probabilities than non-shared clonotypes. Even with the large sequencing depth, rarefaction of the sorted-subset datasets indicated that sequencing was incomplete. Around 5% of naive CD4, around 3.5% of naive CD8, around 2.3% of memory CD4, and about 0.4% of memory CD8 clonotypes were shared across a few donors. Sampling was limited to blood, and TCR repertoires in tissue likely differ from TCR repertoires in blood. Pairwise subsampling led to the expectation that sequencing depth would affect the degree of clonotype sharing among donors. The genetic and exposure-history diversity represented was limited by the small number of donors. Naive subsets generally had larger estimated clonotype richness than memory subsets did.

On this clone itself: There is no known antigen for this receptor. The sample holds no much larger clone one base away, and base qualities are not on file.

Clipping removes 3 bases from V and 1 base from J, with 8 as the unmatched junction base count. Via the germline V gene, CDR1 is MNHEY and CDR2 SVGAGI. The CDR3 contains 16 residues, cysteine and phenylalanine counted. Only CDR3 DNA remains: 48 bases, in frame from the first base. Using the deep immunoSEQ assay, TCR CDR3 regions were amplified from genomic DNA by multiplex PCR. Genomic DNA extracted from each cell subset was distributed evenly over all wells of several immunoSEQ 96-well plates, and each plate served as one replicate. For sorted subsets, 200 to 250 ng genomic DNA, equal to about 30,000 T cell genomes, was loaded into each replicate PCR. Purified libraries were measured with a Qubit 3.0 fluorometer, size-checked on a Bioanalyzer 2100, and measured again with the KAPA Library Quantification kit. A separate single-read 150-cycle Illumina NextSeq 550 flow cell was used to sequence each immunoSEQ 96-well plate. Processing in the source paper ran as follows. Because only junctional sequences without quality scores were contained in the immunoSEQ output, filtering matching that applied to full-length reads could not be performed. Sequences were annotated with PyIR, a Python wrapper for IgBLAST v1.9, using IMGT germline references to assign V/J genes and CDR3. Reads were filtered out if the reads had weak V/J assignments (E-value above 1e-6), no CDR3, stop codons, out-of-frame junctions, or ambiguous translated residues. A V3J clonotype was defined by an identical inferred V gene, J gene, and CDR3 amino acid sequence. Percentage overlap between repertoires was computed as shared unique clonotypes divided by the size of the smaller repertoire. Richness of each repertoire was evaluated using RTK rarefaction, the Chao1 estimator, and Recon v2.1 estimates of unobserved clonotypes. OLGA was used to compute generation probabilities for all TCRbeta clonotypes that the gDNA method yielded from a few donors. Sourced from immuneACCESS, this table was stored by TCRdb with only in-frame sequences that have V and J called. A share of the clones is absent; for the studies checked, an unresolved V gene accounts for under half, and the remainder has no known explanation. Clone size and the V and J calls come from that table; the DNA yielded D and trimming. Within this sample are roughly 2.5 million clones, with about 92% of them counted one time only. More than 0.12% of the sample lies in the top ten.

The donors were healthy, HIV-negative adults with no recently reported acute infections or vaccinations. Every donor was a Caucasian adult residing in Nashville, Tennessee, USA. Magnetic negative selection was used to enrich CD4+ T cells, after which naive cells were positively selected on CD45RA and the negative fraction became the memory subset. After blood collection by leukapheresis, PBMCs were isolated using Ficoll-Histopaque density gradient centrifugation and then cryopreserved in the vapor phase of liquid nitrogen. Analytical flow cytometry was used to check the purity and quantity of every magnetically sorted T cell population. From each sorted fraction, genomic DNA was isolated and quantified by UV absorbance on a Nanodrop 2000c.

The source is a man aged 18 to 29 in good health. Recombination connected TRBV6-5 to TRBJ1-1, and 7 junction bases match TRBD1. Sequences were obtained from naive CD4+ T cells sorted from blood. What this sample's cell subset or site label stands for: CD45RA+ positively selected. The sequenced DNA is TGTGCCAGCAGTTATACAGGGGTCGGGAGGAACACTGAAGCTTTCTTT. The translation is CASSYTGVGRNTEAFF.